This T cell receptor beta chain was profiled in a study of T-cell reconstitution after alpha-beta-depleted transplantation in children. Researchers prepared the TCRbeta library using unique molecular identifiers, the study reports. TCRdb reprocessed the PCR reads via MiXCR and lists one record per CDR3 protein. The sample yields 190,000 or so distinct CDR3 sequences, roughly 6.8% seen once. There are 11 residues in the CDR3. V was trimmed by 7 bases and J by 3 bases, leaving 6 bases between them. Germline assignment: CDR1 MNHNY and CDR2 SVGAGI (reference sequence). This clonotype was recorded at least ten times.

V gene TRBV6-6 combines with J gene TRBJ2-5; unclear D gene. The TCR comes from a human donor who donated a stem cell graft to a child with Wiskott-Aldrich syndrome. Specimen: PBMCs from the stem cell graft donor, collected from the stem cell graft. The CDR3 reads CASTIKETQYF. The CDR3 nucleotides are TGTGCCAGCACCATAAAAGAGACCCAGTACTTC.